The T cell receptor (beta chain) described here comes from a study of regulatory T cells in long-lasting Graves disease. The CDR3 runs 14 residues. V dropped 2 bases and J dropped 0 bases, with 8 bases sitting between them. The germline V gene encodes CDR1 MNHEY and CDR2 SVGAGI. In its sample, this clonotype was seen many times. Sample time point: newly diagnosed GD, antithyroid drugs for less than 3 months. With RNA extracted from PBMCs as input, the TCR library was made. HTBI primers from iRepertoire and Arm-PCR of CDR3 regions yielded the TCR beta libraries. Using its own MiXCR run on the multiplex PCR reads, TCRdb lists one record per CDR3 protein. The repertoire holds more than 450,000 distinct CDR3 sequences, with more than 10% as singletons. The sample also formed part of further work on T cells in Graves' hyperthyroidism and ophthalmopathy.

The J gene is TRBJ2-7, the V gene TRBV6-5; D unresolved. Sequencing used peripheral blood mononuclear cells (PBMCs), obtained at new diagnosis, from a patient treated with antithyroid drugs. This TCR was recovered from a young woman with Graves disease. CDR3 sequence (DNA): TGTGCCAGCAGTTACGACCCAACCTCCTACGAGCAGTACTTC. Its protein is CASSYDPTSYEQYF.